This T cell receptor (beta chain) came from a study of shared clonotypes between healthy human individuals. This CDR3 spans 18 amino acids. With 8 bases clipped from V and 0 bases from J, the junction kept 16 bases outside the gene matches. The germline V gene has CDR1 MNHEY and CDR2 SMNVEV (reference sequence). This table comes from immunoSEQ multiplex PCR, and its TCRdb copy is limited to in-frame clones, with some not included. The data show 490,000 or so clones, 76% seen once. What was sequenced was PBMCs. This TCR came from a middle-aged woman in good health. Some clones in this sample may be carry-over from other donors' samples. V gene TRBV27 combines with J gene TRBJ2-3; 8 bases fit TRBD2. In nucleotides, the CDR3 is TGTGCCAGCTTACCCCTCAGCGGGAGTCGATCTAGCACAGATACGCAGTATTTT. This encodes CASLPLSGSRSSTDTQYF.